The sequence of this T cell receptor beta chain was determined in a study of cytomegalovirus exposure and HLA in healthy donors. Study-level results: Later analysis associated a missense DCLRE1C variant with TCR beta V- and J-gene trimming. The majority of TCR sequences were rare, yet some public TCRs appeared in many donors.

Healthy donors of bone marrow made up the group. Trimming at V came to 1 base and at J to 3 bases, leaving 8 bases not matched to a gene. Germline-derived CDR1 and CDR2 are SQVTM and ANQGSEA. The CDR3 loop spans 15 amino acids. PCR amplification relied on 60 Vbeta primers (plus 13 Jbeta primers). Source study methods: In a later analysis, some 80 million unique TCR beta chains included roughly 11 million shared by two or more donors. TCRdb's copy holds only in-frame clones and misses some; the assay was immunoSEQ multiplex PCR. V and J calls and clone size come straight from that table; D and trimming were deduced from the DNA. The sample yields roughly 110,000 clones, 81% seen once. Turning to this clone: Its antigen remains unknown.

This chain connects TRBV29-1 to TRBJ2-5; TRBD1 matches at 7 bases. This receptor was taken from a young man in good health and CMV-seronegative. Sequencing used PBMCs. The CDR3 sequence: CSVEGSRGTEETQYF. DNA of the CDR3: TGCAGCGTTGAAGGGTCGAGAGGGACAGAAGAGACCCAGTACTTC.